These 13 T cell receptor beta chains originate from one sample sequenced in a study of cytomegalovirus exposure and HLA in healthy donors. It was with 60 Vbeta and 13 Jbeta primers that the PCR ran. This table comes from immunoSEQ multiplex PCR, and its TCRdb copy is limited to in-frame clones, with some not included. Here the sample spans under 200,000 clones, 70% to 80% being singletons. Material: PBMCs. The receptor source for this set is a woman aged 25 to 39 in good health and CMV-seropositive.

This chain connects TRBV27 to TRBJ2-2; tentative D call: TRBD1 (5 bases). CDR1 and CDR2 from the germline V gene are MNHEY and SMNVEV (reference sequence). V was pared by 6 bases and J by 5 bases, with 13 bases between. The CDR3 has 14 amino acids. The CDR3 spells CASRTTGSTGELFF. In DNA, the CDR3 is TGTGCCAGCAGAACCACAGGATCTACCGGGGAGCTGTTTTTT.

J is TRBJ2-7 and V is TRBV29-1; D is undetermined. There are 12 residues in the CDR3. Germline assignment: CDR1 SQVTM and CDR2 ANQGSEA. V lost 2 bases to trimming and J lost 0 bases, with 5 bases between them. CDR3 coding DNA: TGCAGCGTTGAACAGAACTCCTACGAGCAGTACTTC. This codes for CSVEQNSYEQYF.

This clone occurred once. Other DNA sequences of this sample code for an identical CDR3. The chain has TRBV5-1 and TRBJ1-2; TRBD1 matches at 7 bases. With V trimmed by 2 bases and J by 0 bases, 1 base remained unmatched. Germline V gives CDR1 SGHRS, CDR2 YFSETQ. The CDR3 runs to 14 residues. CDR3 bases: TGCGCCAGCAGCTTAGGGACAGCTAACTATGGCTACACCTTC. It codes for CASSLGTANYGYTF.

This CDR3 is CASSSQPTVSAPYEQYF. The DNA for the CDR3 is TGTGCCAGCAGTTCGCAACCGACAGTCTCCGCTCCCTACGAGCAGTACTTC. The chain links TRBV27 to TRBJ2-7; a possible D gene is TRBD1 (5 bases). Deletions cut 4 bases from V and 2 bases from J, with 21 bases between. Germline V gene sequence: CDR1 MNHEY, CDR2 SMNVEV (reference sequence). The CDR3 covers 17 residues.

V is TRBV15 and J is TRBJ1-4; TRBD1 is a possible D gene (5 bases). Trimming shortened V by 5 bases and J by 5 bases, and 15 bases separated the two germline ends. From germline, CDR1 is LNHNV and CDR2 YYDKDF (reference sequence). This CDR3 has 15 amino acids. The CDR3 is CATSVGWGRNEKLFF. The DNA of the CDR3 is TGTGCCACCAGCGTAGGTTGGGGCAGGAATGAAAAACTGTTTTTT.

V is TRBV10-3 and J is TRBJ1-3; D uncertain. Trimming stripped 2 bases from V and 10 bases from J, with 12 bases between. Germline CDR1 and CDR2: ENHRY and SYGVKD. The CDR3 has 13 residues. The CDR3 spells CAISEIPSGTIYF. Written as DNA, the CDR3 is TGTGCCATCAGTGAGATACCTTCAGGAACCATATATTTT.

The CDR3 DNA follows: TGTGCCAGCAGCCTCCCCCGGGCGGGGACAGCAAACTATGGCTACACCTTC. This sequence encodes CASSLPRAGTANYGYTF. The genes are TRBV7-8 and TRBJ1-2, with 7 positions matching TRBD1. The CDR3 covers 17 residues. V dropped 5 bases and J dropped 2; count of bases not matched to a gene: 14. Germline values: CDR1 SGHVS, CDR2 FQNEAQ.

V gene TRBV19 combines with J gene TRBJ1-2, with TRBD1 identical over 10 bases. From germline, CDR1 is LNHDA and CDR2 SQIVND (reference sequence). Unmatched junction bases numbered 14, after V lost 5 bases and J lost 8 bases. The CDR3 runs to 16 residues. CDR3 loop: CASSVLPGQGFLGYTF. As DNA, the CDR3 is TGTGCCAGTAGTGTCCTGCCGGGACAGGGGTTTCTGGGCTACACCTTC.

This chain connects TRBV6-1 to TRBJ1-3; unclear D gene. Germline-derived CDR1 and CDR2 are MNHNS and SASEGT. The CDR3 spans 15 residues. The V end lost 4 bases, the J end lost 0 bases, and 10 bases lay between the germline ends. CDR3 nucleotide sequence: TGTGCCAGCAGTGCCCCCCTCCGCTCTGGAAACACCATATATTTT. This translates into CASSAPLRSGNTIYF.

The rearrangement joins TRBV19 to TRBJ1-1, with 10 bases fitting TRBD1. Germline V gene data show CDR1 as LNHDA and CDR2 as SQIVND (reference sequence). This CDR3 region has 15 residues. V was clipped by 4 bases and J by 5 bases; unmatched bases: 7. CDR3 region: CASSTLPGQGTEAFF. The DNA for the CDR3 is TGTGCCAGTAGTACCCTCCCGGGACAGGGGACTGAAGCTTTCTTT.

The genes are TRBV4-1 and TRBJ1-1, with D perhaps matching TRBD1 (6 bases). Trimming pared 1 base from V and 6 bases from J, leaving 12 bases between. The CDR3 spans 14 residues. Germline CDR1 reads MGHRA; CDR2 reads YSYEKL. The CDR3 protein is CASSQAAGVAEAFF. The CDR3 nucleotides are TGCGCCAGCAGCCAAGCGGCAGGGGTCGCTGAAGCTTTCTTT.

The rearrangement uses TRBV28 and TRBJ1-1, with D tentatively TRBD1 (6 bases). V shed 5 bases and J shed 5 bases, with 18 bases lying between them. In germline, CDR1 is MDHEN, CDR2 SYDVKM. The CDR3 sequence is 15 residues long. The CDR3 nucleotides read TGTGCCAGCAGTCGGGCGTTAGGGGGACGGACTGAAGCTTTCTTT. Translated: CASSRALGGRTEAFF.

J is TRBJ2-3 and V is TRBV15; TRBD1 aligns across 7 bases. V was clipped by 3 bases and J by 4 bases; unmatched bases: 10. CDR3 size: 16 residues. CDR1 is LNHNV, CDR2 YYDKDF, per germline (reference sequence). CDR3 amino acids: CATSSIGTVGADTQYF. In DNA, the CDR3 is TGTGCCACCAGCAGTATAGGGACAGTGGGGGCAGATACGCAGTATTTT.